The subject of this entry is one T cell receptor beta chain. Its antigen is as yet unknown. V shed 6 bases and J shed 7 bases, with 16 bases lying between them. Germline-derived CDR1 and CDR2 are MNHNS and SASEGT. The CDR3 covers 13 residues. These data are taken from a study of CD8 T cells in ankylosing spondylitis. Findings and limits, study-wide: CD8+ by phenotype, disease-linked clones were relatively rare in peripheral blood. Ankylosing spondylitis blood appeared to be characterized by a TCR beta motif of eight highly homologous variants.

TCRdb analysed the 5' RACE reads with MiXCR anew, one entry per CDR3 protein. The sample includes over 200,000 distinct CDR3 sequences, around 16% seen only once; the top ten take about two fifths. The source material was blood, either unsorted or a sorted T cell fraction (not recorded which). The rearrangement links TRBV6-1 to TRBJ2-7; D gene ambiguous. The source of this sequence is a male donor with ankylosing spondylitis. CDR3 protein: CASSRTVVGEQYF. The CDR3 DNA reads TGTGCCAGCAGCAGGACGGTGGTCGGGGAGCAGTACTTC.